The T cell receptor beta chain under discussion was sequenced for a study of cytomegalovirus exposure and HLA in healthy donors. This clone was recorded once. Primers for the PCR totalled 60 Vbeta and 13 Jbeta. Produced via immunoSEQ multiplex PCR; TCRdb's table is partial and in-frame only. The sample records about 130,000 clones, 65% to 90% being singletons. Looked up from germline, CDR1 is SQVTM and CDR2 is ANQGSEA. V trimming: 6 bases; J trimming: 5 bases; junction bases outside the gene matches: 12. This CDR3 comprises 15 residues. The source material was PBMCs. The source of this sequence is a man aged 45-60 years in good health and CMV-seronegative. This chain connects TRBV29-1 to TRBJ1-3; 8 bases line up with TRBD1. The CDR3 bases are TGCAGCGTAATTGTCCCGCAGGGGGCCCGAAACACCATATATTTT. Translated, it gives CSVIVPQGARNTIYF.